These 18 T cell receptor beta chains originate from one sample sequenced in a study of blood T cell repertoires in COVID-19. The method was immunoSEQ multiplex PCR; TCRdb's version includes in-frame clones alone and lacks a portion of them. Of 120,000 to 150,000 clones listed, around 82% were seen once; the top ten hold about an eighth. Sequencing input: peripheral blood. Source of these receptors: a man in his sixties with active or convalescent COVID-19.

The rearrangement links TRBV29-1 to TRBJ1-2; 8 nucleotides align to TRBD1. The CDR3 extends over 13 amino acids. The trim removed 3 bases at V and 4 bases at J, leaving 4 bases unmatched. Per germline, CDR1 SQVTM and CDR2 ANQGSEA. The CDR3 region is CSVEKGTGYGYTF. CDR3 coding DNA: TGCAGCGTTGAGAAAGGGACAGGCTATGGCTACACCTTC.

The chain recombines TRBV27 with TRBJ2-3; 13 bases map to TRBD2. Germline loops: CDR1 MNHEY, CDR2 SMNVEV (reference sequence). This CDR3 spans 15 amino acids. J lost 5 bases, V lost 6 bases, and 5 bases had no gene match. This CDR3 is CASSTSGRALDTQYF. The CDR3 DNA reads as TGTGCCAGCAGCACTAGCGGGAGGGCCTTAGATACGCAGTATTTT.

A remark on this clone: Other DNA sequences in this specimen translate into the identical CDR3. The chain carries TRBV5-1 and TRBJ2-1; D ambiguous. This CDR3 is 13 amino acids long. Trimming shortened V by 0 bases and J by 4 bases, and 5 bases separated the two germline ends. The germline V gene encodes CDR1 SGHRS and CDR2 YFSETQ. DNA for the CDR3: TGCGCCAGCAGCTTGGACACATACAATGAGCAGTTCTTC. This codes for CASSLDTYNEQFF.

V and J are TRBV11-3 and TRBJ2-1; D uncertain. CDR1 is SGHNT, CDR2 YENEEA, per germline. Deletions cut 1 base from V and 8 bases from J, with 15 bases between. The CDR3 is made up of 15 amino acids. The CDR3 region has the DNA TGTGCCAGCAGCTTAGGTGTCCTATACCGGGATGAGCAGTTCTTC. As protein: CASSLGVLYRDEQFF.

The rearrangement uses TRBV5-1 and TRBJ1-1, with D perhaps matching TRBD1 (6 bases). In germline, CDR1 is SGHRS, CDR2 YFSETQ. The CDR3 contains 15 residues. Trimming removed 4 bases at V and 1 base at J, with 14 bases between. The CDR3, as DNA: TGCGCCAGCAGCGCATGGCAGGGGACGAACACTGAAGCTTTCTTT. Translating it yields CASSAWQGTNTEAFF.

This clone has a single count. Other DNA variants within this sample encode the same CDR3. This chain joins TRBV29-1 and TRBJ1-1, with D unresolved. Germline V gene lookup returns CDR1 SQVTM and CDR2 ANQGSEA. This CDR3 has 12 amino acids. The V gene lost 3 bases and the J gene lost 5 bases, with 10 bases spanning the gap. The CDR3 nucleotides read TGCAGCGTTGAGGACTTAAGAACTGAAGCTTTCTTT. Amino acid sequence: CSVEDLRTEAFF.

This CDR3 reads CASRPSRVGGYTF. The DNA of the CDR3 is TGTGCCAGCAGACCCAGCAGGGTTGGTGGCTACACCTTC. The chain links TRBV12-3 or TRBV12-4 to TRBJ1-2; perhaps TRBD1 as D (5 bases). CDR3 length: 13 amino acids. The V end was cut by 6 bases, the J end by 7 bases, with 15 bases between.

The V call is TRBV6-5, the J call TRBJ1-1, with 10 bases matching TRBD1. The V gene's germline CDR1 is MNHEY and CDR2 SVGAGI. The CDR3 extends over 15 amino acids. The V segment lost 5 bases and the J segment 6 bases; nucleotides outside the gene matches: 9. CDR3 coding DNA: TGTGCCAGCAGTCGTCCCGACAGGGGGCGGGCTGAAGCTTTCTTT. Protein: CASSRPDRGRAEAFF.

V and J are TRBV19 and TRBJ1-3, with 8 bases aligning to TRBD1. Unmatched junction bases numbered 6, after V lost 5 bases and J lost 3 bases. The V gene's germline CDR1 is LNHDA and CDR2 SQIVND (reference sequence). This CDR3 has 15 residues. In DNA, the CDR3 is TGTGCCAGTAGTCCGGACAGGGTCCTTGGAAACACCATATATTTT. Its translation: CASSPDRVLGNTIYF. Based on the CDR3 plus reference TRBV19 and TRBJ1-3, the full variable domain is DGGITQSPKYLFRKEGQNVTLSCEQNLNHDAMYWYRQDPGQGLRLIYYSQIVNDFQKGDIAEGYSVSREKKESFPLTVTSAQKNPTAFYLCASSPDRVLGNTIYFGEGSWLTVV.

V and J are TRBV28 and TRBJ2-7; 7 bases match TRBD2. This CDR3 is 14 amino acids long. Germline V lookup: CDR1 MDHEN, CDR2 SYDVKM. V dropped 7 bases and J dropped 3; count of bases not matched to a gene: 9. The CDR3 loop is CASIPGGGNYEQYF. In DNA, the CDR3 is TGTGCCAGCATCCCGGGCGGGGGTAACTACGAGCAGTACTTC.

This sequence joins TRBV9 and TRBJ2-3; maybe TRBD1 (6 bases). In germline, CDR1 is SGDLS, CDR2 YYNGEE. The CDR3 is 16 residues long. The V end was cut by 0 bases, the J end by 3 bases, with 14 bases between. CDR3 DNA sequence: TGTGCCAGCAGCGTAGGGGGGCCTAGCTGGACAGATACGCAGTATTTT. Its protein product is CASSVGGPSWTDTQYF. Full variable domain (missing parts from reference TRBV9 and TRBJ2-3): DSGVTQTPKHLITATGQRVTLRCSPRSGDLSVYWYQQSLDQGLQFLIQYYNGEERAKGNILERFSAQQFPDLHSELNLSSLELGDSALYFCASSVGGPSWTDTQYFGPGTRLTVL.

This clone showed up just a few times. The chain carries TRBV21-1 and TRBJ1-2; the listed D gene, TRBD1, was not tested against the DNA. TRBV21-1 is a pseudogene locus. The CDR3 length is 14 residues. The CDR3 DNA reads as TGTGCCAGCAAGCCCCCCGGACAGAACTATGGCTACACCTTC. It specifies CASKPPGQNYGYTF.

This rearrangement joins TRBV5-4 to TRBJ2-3; the D gene is possibly TRBD2 (6 bases). Between the trimmed V and J ends, which lost 4 bases and 1 base, there was a span of 16 bases. This CDR3 is built from 16 residues. The germline gives CDR1 SGHNT, CDR2 YYREEE (reference sequence). The CDR3 loop is CASSQGRGTRTDTQYF. CDR3 nucleotide sequence: TGTGCCAGCAGCCAGGGCCGGGGGACCCGCACAGATACGCAGTATTTT.

CDR3 nucleotide sequence: TGTGCCAGCAGCCGGTCGGGATTCGCTGAGCAGTTCTTC. Protein product: CASSRSGFAEQFF. This chain links TRBV5-5 with TRBJ2-1; the D gene is possibly TRBD2 (5 bases). Germline-derived CDR1 and CDR2 are SGHKS and YYEKEE (reference sequence). V lost 4 bases to trimming and J lost 9 bases, with 14 bases between them. The CDR3 has 13 residues. The full variable domain, with the rest looked up from reference TRBV5-5 and TRBJ2-1, is DAGVTQSPTHLIKTRGQQVTLRCSPISGHKSVSWYQQVLGQGPQFIFQYYEKEERGRGNFPDRFSARQFPNYSSELNVNALLLGDSALYLCASSRSGFAEQFFGPGTRLTVL.

The V and J genes are TRBV6-4 and TRBJ2-1; a weak D match, TRBD1 (7 bases). V was pared by 1 base and J by 9 bases, with 10 bases between. The CDR3 length is 13 residues. Germline V gene sequence: CDR1 MRHNA, CDR2 SNTAGT. In DNA form, the CDR3 reads TGTGCCAGCAGTGACTACCAGGGGGGTGAGCAGTTCTTC. It translates to CASSDYQGGEQFF.

The V and J genes are TRBV4-1 and TRBJ1-3, with a weak D call TRBD1 (6 bases). Germline CDR1 and CDR2: MGHRA and YSYEKL. Trimming pared 1 base from V and 4 bases from J, leaving 14 bases between. This CDR3 has 16 residues. CDR3 nucleotides: TGCGCCAGCAGCCAAGGAAACGTAGGGGGAGGAAACACCATATATTTT. As protein: CASSQGNVGGGNTIYF.

The chain has TRBV7-2 and TRBJ2-1; 11 bases align to TRBD2. The CDR3 loop spans 16 amino acids. CDR1 is SGHTA and CDR2 is FQGNSA in the germline V gene. V shed 5 bases, J shed 7 bases, and the junction held 10 bases outside the gene matches. The CDR3 bases are TGTGCCAGCAGCGGGGGGACTAGCGGCTTCTTGAATGAGCAGTTCTTC. Its translation is CASSGGTSGFLNEQFF.

The chain links TRBV28 to TRBJ2-3; TRBD1 agrees at 8 bases. This CDR3 comprises 15 residues. Trimming took 5 bases from V and 1 from J; bases not matched to a gene: 5. Per the germline V gene, CDR1 is MDHEN and CDR2 is SYDVKM. This chain's CDR3 is CASSTQGEGTDTQYF. The CDR3 coding sequence is TGTGCCAGCAGTACACAGGGGGAGGGCACAGATACGCAGTATTTT.